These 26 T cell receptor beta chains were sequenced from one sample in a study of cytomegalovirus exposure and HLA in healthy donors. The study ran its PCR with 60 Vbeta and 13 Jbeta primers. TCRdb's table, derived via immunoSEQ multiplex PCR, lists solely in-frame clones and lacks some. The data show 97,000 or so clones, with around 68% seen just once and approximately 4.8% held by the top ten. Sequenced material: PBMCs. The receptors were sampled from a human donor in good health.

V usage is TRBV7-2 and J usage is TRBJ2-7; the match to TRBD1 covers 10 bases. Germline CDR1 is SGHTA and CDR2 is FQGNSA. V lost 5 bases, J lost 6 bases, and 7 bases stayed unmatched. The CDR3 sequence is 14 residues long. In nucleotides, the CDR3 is TGTGCCAGCAGCGGCCGACAGGGGGCTGGCGAGCAGTACTTC. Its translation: CASSGRQGAGEQYF.

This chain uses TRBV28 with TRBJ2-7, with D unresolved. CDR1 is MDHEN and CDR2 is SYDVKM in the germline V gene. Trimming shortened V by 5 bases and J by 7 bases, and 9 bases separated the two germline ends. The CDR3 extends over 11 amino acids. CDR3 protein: CASSSPLEQYF. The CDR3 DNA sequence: TGTGCCAGCAGTAGTCCCCTAGAGCAGTACTTC. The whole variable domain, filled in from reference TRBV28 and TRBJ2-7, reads DVKVTQSSRYLVKRTGEKVFLECVQDMDHENMFWYRQDPGLGLRLIYFSYDVKMKEKGDIPEGYSVSREKKERFSLILESASTNQTSMYLCASSSPLEQYFGPGTRLTVT.

DNA for the CDR3: TGCGCCAGCAGCGACCTACTAGTTAAGCAGTTCTTC. It specifies CASSDLLVKQFF. V gene TRBV10-1 combines with J gene TRBJ2-1, with TRBD2 as a possible D gene (5 bases). CDR3 size: 12 residues. Germline V gene data show CDR1 as WNHNN and CDR2 as SYGVQD (reference sequence). V was shortened by 6 bases and J by 11 bases, with 14 bases between the two germline ends.

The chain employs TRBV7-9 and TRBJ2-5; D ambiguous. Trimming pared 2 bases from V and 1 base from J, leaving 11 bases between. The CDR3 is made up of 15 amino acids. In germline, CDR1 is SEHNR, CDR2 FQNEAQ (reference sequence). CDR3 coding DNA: TGTGCCAGCAGCTTATTAGGTAGCAGCCAAGAGACCCAGTACTTC. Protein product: CASSLLGSSQETQYF.

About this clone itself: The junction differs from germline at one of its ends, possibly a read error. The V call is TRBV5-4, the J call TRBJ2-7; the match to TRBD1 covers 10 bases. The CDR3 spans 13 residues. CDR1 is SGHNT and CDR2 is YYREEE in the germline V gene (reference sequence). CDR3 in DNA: TGTGCCAGCAGCTTGGATCTGGGGGGGACAGGGGACTTC. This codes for CASSLDLGGTGDF.

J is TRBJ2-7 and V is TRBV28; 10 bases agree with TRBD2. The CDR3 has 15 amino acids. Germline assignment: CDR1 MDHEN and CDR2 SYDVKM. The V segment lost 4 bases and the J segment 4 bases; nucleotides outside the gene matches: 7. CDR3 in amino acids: CASSSPSGSFYEQYF. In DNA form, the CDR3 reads TGTGCCAGCAGTTCACCTAGCGGGAGTTTTTACGAGCAGTACTTC.

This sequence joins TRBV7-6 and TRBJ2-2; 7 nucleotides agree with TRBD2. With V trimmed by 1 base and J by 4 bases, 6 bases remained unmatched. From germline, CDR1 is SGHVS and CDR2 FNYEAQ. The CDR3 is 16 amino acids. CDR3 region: CASSLVAGASTGELFF. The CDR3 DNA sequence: TGTGCCAGCAGCTTAGTCGCGGGAGCAAGCACCGGGGAGCTGTTTTTT.

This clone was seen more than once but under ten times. CDR3 nucleotides: TGTGCCAGCAGCTTAGTAATGGGGGCGACCGGGGAGCTGTTTTTT. It yields the protein CASSLVMGATGELFF. The chain employs TRBV11-2 and TRBJ2-2; maybe TRBD1 (6 bases). V lost 1 base and J lost 5, with 11 bases in between. CDR3 length: 15 amino acids. Looked up from germline, CDR1 is SGHAT and CDR2 is FQNNGV.

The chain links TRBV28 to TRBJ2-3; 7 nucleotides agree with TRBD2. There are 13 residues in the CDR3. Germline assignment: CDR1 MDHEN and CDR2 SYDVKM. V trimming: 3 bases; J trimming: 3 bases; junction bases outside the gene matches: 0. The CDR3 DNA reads TGTGCCAGCAGTTTGGGGGGGACAGATACGCAGTATTTT. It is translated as CASSLGGTDTQYF.

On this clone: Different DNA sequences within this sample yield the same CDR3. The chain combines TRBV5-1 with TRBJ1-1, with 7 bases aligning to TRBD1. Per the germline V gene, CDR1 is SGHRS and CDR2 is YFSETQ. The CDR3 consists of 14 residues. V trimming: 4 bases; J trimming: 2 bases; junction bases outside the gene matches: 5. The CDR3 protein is CASSPGTANTEAFF. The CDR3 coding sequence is TGCGCCAGCAGCCCGGGGACAGCAAACACTGAAGCTTTCTTT.

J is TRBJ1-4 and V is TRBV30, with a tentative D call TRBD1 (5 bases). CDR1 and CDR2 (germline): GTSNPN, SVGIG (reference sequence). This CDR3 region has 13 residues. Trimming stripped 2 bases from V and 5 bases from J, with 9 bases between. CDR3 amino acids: CAWSRGYNEKLFF. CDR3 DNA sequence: TGTGCCTGGAGTAGGGGATACAATGAAAAACTGTTTTTT.

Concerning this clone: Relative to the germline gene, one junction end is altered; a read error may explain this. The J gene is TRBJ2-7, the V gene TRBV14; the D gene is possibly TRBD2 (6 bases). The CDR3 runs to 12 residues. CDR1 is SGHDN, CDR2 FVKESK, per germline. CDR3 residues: CASSSAGYGQYF. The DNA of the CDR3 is TGTGCCAGCAGCTCAGCGGGCTACGGGCAGTACTTC.

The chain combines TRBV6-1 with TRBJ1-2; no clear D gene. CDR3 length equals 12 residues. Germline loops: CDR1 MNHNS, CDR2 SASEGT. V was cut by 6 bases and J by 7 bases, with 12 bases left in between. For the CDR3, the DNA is TGTGCCAGCAGCGAAATCATGAGTGGCTACACCTTC. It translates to CASSEIMSGYTF.

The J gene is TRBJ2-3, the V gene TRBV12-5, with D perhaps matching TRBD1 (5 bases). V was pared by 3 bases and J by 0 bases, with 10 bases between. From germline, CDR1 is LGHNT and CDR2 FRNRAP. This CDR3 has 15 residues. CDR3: CASGFGAASTDTQYF. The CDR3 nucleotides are TGTGCTAGTGGTTTTGGGGCGGCTAGCACAGATACGCAGTATTTT.

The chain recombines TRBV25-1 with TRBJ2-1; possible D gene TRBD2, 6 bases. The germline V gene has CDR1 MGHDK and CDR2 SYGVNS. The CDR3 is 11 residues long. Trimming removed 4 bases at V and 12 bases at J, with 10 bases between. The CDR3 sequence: CASSVSGGQFF. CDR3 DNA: TGTGCCAGCAGTGTTAGCGGAGGGCAGTTCTTC. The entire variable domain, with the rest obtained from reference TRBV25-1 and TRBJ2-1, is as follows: EADIYQTPRYLVIGTGKKITLECSQTMGHDKMYWYQQDPGMELHLIHYSYGVNSTEKGDLSSESTVSRIRTEHFPLTLESARPSHTSQYLCASSVSGGQFFGPGTRLTVL.

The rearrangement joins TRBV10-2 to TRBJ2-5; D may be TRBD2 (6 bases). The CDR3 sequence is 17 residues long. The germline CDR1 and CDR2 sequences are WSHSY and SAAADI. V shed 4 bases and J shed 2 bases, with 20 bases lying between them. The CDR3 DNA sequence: TGCGCCAGCAGTGTAGGGGAGCGCGGGACCCCGCAAGAGACCCAGTACTTC. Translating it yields CASSVGERGTPQETQYF.

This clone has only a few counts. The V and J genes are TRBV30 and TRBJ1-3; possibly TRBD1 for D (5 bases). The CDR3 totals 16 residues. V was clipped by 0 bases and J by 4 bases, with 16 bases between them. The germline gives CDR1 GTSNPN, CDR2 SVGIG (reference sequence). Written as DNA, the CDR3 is TGTGCCTGGAGTGTCACGACAGTCAGGTCGGGAAACACCATATATTTT. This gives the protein CAWSVTTVRSGNTIYF.

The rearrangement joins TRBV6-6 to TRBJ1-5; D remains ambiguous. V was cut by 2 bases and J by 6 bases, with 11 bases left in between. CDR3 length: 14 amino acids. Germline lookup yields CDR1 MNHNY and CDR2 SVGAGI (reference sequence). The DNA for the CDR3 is TGTGCCAGCAGTTACCTCCTTGAGGGTCAGCCCCAGCATTTT. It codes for CASSYLLEGQPQHF.

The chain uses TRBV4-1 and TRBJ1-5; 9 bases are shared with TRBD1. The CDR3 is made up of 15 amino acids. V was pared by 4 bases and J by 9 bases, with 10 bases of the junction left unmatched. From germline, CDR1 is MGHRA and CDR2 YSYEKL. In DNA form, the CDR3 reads TGCGCCAGCAGCCGCCCGGGACAGGGCAATTGGCCCCAGCATTTT. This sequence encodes CASSRPGQGNWPQHF.

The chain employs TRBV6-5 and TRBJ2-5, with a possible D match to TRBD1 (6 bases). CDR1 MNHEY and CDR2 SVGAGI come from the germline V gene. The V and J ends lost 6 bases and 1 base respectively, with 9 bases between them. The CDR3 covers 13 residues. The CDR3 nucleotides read TGTGCCAGCAGATTACAGGGCCAAGAGACCCAGTACTTC. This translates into CASRLQGQETQYF.

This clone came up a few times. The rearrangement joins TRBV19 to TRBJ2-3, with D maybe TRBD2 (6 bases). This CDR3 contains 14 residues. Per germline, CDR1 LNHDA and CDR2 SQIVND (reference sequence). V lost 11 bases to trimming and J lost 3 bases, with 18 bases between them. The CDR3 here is CAAASVELTDTQYF. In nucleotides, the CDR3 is TGTGCCGCTGCTAGCGTGGAACTAACAGATACGCAGTATTTT. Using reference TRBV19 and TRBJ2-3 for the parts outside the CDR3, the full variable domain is DGGITQSPKYLFRKEGQNVTLSCEQNLNHDAMYWYRQDPGQGLRLIYYSQIVNDFQKGDIAEGYSVSREKKESFPLTVTSAQKNPTAFYLCAAASVELTDTQYFGPGTRLTVL.

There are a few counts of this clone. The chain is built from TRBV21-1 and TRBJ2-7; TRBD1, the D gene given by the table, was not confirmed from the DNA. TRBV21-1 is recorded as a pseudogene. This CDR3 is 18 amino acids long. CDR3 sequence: CASSSNRLRQGLFYEQYF. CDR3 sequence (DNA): TGTGCCAGCAGCTCTAACCGCCTAAGACAGGGATTATTCTACGAGCAGTACTTC.

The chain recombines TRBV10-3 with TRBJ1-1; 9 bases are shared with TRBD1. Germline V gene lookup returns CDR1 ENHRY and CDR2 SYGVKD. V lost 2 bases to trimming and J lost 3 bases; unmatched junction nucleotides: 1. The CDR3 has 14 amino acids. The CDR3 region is CAISEGQGYTEAFF. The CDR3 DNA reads TGTGCCATCAGTGAGGGACAGGGGTACACTGAAGCTTTCTTT.

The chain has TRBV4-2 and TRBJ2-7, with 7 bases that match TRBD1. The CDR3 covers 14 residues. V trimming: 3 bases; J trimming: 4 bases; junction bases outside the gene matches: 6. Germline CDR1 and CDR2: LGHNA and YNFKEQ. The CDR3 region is CASSHAKGAYEQYF. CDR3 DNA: TGTGCCAGCAGCCACGCAAAGGGGGCTTACGAGCAGTACTTC.

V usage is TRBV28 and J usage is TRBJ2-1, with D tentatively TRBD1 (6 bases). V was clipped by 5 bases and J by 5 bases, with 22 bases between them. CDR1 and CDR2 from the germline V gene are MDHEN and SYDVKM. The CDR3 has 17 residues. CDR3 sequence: CASSPSTYRVFHNEQFF. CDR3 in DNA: TGTGCCAGCAGTCCCTCCACCTACAGGGTTTTCCACAATGAGCAGTTCTTC.

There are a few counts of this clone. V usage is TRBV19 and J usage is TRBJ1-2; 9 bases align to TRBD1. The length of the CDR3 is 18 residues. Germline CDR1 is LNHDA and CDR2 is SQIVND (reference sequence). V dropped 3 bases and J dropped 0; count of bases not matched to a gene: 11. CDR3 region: CASSILRDREVSNYGYTF. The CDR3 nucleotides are TGTGCCAGTAGTATCCTCCGGGACAGGGAAGTCTCTAACTATGGCTACACCTTC.